This TCR beta chain comes out of a study of quantifying T cell responses using KT2 cells. Study context: TCR alpha and beta constant-region primers primed reverse transcription of RNA. The second PCR ran as a qPCR until a predetermined fluorescence threshold was reached. Broader study findings: Input KT2 cell number predicted KT2 alpha and beta sequence counts linearly over several orders of magnitude.

An oligo carrying a UMI was ligated to the cDNA 3' end. The first PCR ran 4 to 5 cycles with an equimolar RC1.1 and RC1.2 beta primer mix. Via MiXCR, TCRdb re-called the UMI-ligation and nested PCR reads, giving one row per CDR3 protein. The data hold roughly 50,000 distinct CDR3 sequences, with 9% to 15% observed a single time. This CDR3 is 16 amino acids long. With V trimmed by 4 bases and J by 7 bases, 10 bases remained unmatched. Germline CDR1 is MNHNY and CDR2 is SVGAGI (reference sequence). A range of KT2-to-PBMC ratios was made using fixed PBMC numbers. As concerns this clonotype: As yet, its antigen is unknown.

The origin of this receptor is a human donor. Sequencing was done on a sample of PBMCs spiked with cells of the T cell clone KT2. This chain joins TRBV6-6 and TRBJ2-1; 10 positions agree with TRBD2. The CDR3, as DNA: TGTGCCAGCAGTTCCCCCGGGGGACTAGCGAGGAATGAGCAGTTCTTC. Its translation: CASSSPGGLARNEQFF.